This T cell receptor beta chain comes out of a study of T cell repertoires in cytomegalovirus infection. On the study more broadly: HLA-C-restricted CMV epitopes, recently identified, and well-studied HLA-B-restricted ones were used by the study. Indications of both CMV infection and matching HLA type were provided by public TCR beta signatures. Study-level results: Using cumulative public TCR beta family frequency, the authors identified those who carried CMV together with the relevant HLA. The ex vivo response was dominated by HLA-C-restricted CMV-specific TCR beta clonotypes.

Each CDR3 protein is one row after TCRdb ran MiXCR on the reads. The table has fewer than 1,000,000 distinct CDR3 sequences, around 32% seen once. This clonotype was found a few times. What it binds is unknown. Per the germline V gene, CDR1 is MGHDK and CDR2 is SYGVNS. The CDR3 covers 15 residues. V shed 4 bases and J 6 bases; nucleotides not matched to a gene: 7. The TCR was taken from a human donor in good health (CMV status not recorded). Some clones in this sample may be carry-over from other donors' samples. The chain recombines TRBV25-1 with TRBJ1-2; TRBD1 matches at 11 bases. Source: cultured CD8+ T cells from PBMCs, taken from culture after CMV antigen stimulation. The CDR3 nucleotides read TGTGCCAGCAGTGGCTTGGACAGGGGGCAAGATGGCTACACCTTC. Protein product: CASSGLDRGQDGYTF.